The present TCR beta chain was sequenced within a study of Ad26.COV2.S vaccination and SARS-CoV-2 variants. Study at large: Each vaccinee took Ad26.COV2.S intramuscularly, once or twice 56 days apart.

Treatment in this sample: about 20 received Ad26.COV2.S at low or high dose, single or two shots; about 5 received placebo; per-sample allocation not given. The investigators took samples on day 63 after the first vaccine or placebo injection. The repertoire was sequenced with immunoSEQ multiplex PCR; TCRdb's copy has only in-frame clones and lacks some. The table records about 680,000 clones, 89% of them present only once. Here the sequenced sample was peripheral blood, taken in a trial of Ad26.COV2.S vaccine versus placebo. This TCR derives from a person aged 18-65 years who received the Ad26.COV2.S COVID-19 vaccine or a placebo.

The CDR3 bases are TGCAGTGCTCGTGAGGGGAGCACAGATACGCAGTATTTT. It yields the protein CSAREGSTDTQYF. J is TRBJ2-3 and V is TRBV20-1, with D perhaps being TRBD1 or TRBD2 (5 bases each). CDR1 and CDR2 (germline): DFQATT, SNEGSKA (reference sequence). This CDR3 comprises 13 residues. V lost 5 bases to trimming and J lost 0 bases, with 9 bases between them.